This T cell receptor beta chain appears in the sequencing data of a study of blood T cell repertoires in COVID-19 (dated by TCRdb to 2020 to 2021). Some background on the complete study: Collaborator samples came from the United States, Italy and Spain and covered acute and convalescent phases of COVID-19. The prospective study material was composed of cDNA or gDNA derived from T cells, B-cell-depleted T cells, or PBMCs. Subjects who had been exposed to COVID-19, were actively infected with it, or had recovered from it provided the deeply sampled blood TCRbeta repertoires that made up the dataset. The repertoires were made available in a free public database intended to serve as a resource for research on the immune response to SARS-CoV-2. The samples were drawn from two sources: the first 160 participants of the ongoing ImmuneRACE study, and about 1,300 subjects contributed by 6 global collaborators. Sample metadata almost always included a de-identified subject ID, COVID-19 status, age in years and sex. Where HLA class I and class II types were available, the types were taken from metadata supplied by the sample provider, not from assay-based typing. Broader findings and caveats from the paper: How much clinical and demographic metadata was included differed by source and by participant, and the metadata was provided uncurated.

The collaborating institutions used their own protocols to collect whole blood in K2EDTA tubes. For TCRbeta analysis, collaborators shipped samples in one of three forms: frozen whole blood, isolated PBMCs, or DNA extracted from either of those sample types. With regard to this clone: Its specific antigen is unknown. No base qualities exist here, and no much larger clone lies one base off it.

The immunoSEQ Assay, a bias-controlled multiplex PCR, was used to amplify TCRbeta CDR3 regions from genomic DNA. The published analysis was carried out like this. Nucleated cell counts per sample were estimated from amplification of reference gene primers within the assay. To quantify the absolute abundance of each unique TCRbeta CDR3 rearrangement, sequence reads were collapsed and filtered. Productive Simpson clonality was computed per sample as the square root of Simpson's diversity index over productive rearrangements. TCRdb provides this immuneACCESS table in a form limited to in-frame rearrangements. Some clones are lacking; in checked studies, under half of them reflect an unresolved V gene, and why the rest are absent is not known. The V and J calls and the clone size are those of that table, but D and trimming were determined from the DNA. The sample table records 25,000 to 35,000 clones; over 75% of these occur just once. The ten biggest clones cover roughly 25% of the sample.

The CDR3 has 16 amino acids, counting the end cysteine and phenylalanine. Only the CDR3 part of the read is kept: 48 bases, read in frame from the first base. The germline V gene supplies CDR1 LGHNA and CDR2 YSLEER. The junction carries 16 bases between V and J, which are trimmed by 1 base and 7 bases respectively. The chain is made from TRBV4-3 and TRBJ2-2, and perhaps TRBD2 as D gene, on 5 matching bases. Material: peripheral blood. This TCR derives from a human donor in a cohort sampled during active COVID-19. The CDR3 region: CASSQVSGELIGELFF. The nucleotide sequence is TGCGCCAGCAGCCAAGTTTCCGGGGAACTGATCGGGGAGCTGTTTTTT.